This T cell receptor beta chain was recorded in a study of identifying expanded T cells in peripheral blood. Study results and limitations: Over approximately two and four weeks, about 16 and 19 clones changed, versus 1.2 between replicates.

TCRdb's copy holds only in-frame clones and misses some; the assay was immunoSEQ multiplex PCR. The sample consists of 97,000 or so clones, more than 70% of them appearing once. About this clone: What it binds is not known.

Healthy donors had no documented immune events, such as infections, while sampled. Sequenced material: blood. The clonotype originates from a person aged 18-70 years in good health.

CDR3 sequence (DNA): TGTGCCAGCAGCCGCCTAGCGGGGGAGTCCTACGAGCAGTACTTC. Encoded protein: CASSRLAGESYEQYF. V is TRBV4-2 and J is TRBJ2-7; 10 bases match TRBD2. Trimming cost V 4 bases and J 1 base; bases outside gene matches: 4. This CDR3 spans 15 amino acids. Germline lookup yields CDR1 LGHNA and CDR2 YNFKEQ.